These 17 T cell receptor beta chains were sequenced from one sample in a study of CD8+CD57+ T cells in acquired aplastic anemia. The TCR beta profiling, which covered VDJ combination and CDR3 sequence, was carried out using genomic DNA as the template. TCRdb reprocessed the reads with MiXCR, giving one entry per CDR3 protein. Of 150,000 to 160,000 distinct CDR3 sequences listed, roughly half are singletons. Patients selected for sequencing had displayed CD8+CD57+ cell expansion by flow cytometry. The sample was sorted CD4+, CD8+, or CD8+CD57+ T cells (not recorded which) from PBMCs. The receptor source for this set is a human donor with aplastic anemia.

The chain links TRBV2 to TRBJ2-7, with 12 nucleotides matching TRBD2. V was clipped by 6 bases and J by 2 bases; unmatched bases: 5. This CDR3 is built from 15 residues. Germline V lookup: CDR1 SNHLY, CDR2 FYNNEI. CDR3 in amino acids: CASRAWTSGAYEQYF. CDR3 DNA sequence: TGTGCCAGCAGAGCTTGGACTAGCGGGGCCTACGAGCAGTACTTC. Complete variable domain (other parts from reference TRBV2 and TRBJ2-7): EPEVTQTPSHQVTQMGQEVILRCVPISNHLYFYWYRQILGQKVEFLVSFYNNEISEKSEIFDDQFSVERPDGSNFTLKIRSTKLEDSAMYFCASRAWTSGAYEQYFGPGTRLTVT.

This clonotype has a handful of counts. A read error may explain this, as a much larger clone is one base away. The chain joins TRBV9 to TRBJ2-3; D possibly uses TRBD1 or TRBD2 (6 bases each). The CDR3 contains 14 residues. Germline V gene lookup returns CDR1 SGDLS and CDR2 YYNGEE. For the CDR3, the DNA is TGCGCCAGCAGCTCTCGACGGGGGCCAGATACGCGGTATTTT. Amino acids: CASSSRRGPDTRYF. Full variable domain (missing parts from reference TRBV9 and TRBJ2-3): DSGVTQTPKHLITATGQRVTLRCSPRSGDLSVYWYQQSLDQGLQFLIQYYNGEERAKGNILERFSAQQFPDLHSELNLSSLELGDSALYFCASSSRRGPDTRYFGPGTRLTVL.

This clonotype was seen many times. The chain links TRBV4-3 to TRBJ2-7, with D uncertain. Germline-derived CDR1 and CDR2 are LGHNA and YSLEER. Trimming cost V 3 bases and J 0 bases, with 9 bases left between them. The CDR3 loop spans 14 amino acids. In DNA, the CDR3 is TGCGCCAGCAGCCAGTTTGGAGCCTCCTACGAGCAGTACTTC. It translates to CASSQFGASYEQYF.

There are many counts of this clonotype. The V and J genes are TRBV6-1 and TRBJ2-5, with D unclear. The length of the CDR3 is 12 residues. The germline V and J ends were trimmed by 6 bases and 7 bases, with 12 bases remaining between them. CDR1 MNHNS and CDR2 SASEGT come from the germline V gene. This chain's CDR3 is CASRSLVGTQYF. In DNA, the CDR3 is TGTGCCAGCAGGTCACTGGTGGGGACCCAGTACTTC.

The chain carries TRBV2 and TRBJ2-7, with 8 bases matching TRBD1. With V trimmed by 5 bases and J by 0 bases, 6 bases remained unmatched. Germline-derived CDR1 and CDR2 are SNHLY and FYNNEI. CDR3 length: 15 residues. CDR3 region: CASSPTGVASYEQYF. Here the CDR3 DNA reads TGTGCCAGCAGTCCGACAGGGGTCGCCTCCTACGAGCAGTACTTC.

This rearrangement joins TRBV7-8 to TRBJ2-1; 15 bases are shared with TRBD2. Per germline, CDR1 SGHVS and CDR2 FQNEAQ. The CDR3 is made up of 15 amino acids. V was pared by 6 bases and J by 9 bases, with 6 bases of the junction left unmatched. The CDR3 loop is CASRLGLAGGGEQFF. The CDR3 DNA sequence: TGTGCCAGCAGATTGGGACTAGCGGGGGGAGGTGAGCAGTTCTTC.

CDR3 sequence reads: CASSFNGGSYEQYF. In nucleotides, the CDR3 is TGTGCCAGCAGCTTCAACGGGGGGTCTTACGAGCAGTACTTC. The chain uses TRBV5-5 and TRBJ2-7; TRBD2 aligns across 7 bases. Germline CDR1 reads SGHKS; CDR2 reads YYEKEE (reference sequence). V dropped 2 bases and J dropped 4; count of bases not matched to a gene: 6. The CDR3 contains 14 residues.

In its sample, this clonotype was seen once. CDR3 region: CASSTPDGANVLTF. The CDR3 coding sequence is TGTGCCAGCAGCACGCCAGACGGGGCCAACGTCCTGACTTTC. The chain joins TRBV5-4 to TRBJ2-6, with no clear D. Germline V CDR1 and CDR2: SGHNT, YYREEE (reference sequence). V was shortened by 4 bases and J by 4 bases, with 9 bases between the two germline ends. This CDR3 comprises 14 residues. Full variable domain (outside the CDR3, taken from reference TRBV5-4 and TRBJ2-6): ETGVTQSPTHLIKTRGQQVTLRCSSQSGHNTVSWYQQALGQGPQFIFQYYREEENGRGNFPPRFSGLQFPNYSSELNVNALELDDSALYLCASSTPDGANVLTFGAGSRLTVL.

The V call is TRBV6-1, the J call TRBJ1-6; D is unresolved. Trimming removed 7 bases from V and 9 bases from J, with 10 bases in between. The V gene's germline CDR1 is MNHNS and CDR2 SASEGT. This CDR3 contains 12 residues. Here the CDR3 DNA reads TGTGCCAGCACTGAGTGGGGTTCACCCCTCCACTTT. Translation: CASTEWGSPLHF.

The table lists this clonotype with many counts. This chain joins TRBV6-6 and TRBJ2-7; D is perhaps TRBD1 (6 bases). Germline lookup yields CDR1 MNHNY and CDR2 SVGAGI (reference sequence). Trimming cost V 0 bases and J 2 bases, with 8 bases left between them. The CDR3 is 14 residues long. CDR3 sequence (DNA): TGTGCCAGCAGTTACTCGGGACACCCCTACGAGCAGTACTTC. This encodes CASSYSGHPYEQYF.

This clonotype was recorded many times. The CDR3 region has the DNA TGTGCCAGCAGCGCCCGGCTAGCGGGGGACGAGCAGTACTTC. Amino acids: CASSARLAGDEQYF. V and J are TRBV5-5 and TRBJ2-7; 10 nucleotides agree with TRBD2. V gave up 4 bases and J gave up 5 bases; unmatched junction bases: 6. The CDR3 contains 14 residues. CDR1 and CDR2 (germline): SGHKS, YYEKEE (reference sequence).

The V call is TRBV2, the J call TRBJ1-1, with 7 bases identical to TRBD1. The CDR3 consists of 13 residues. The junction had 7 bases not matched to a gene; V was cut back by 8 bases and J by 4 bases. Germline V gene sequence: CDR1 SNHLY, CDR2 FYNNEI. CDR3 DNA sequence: TGTGCCAGCGTGGGGACAGCATCCACTGAAGCTTTCTTT. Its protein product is CASVGTASTEAFF.

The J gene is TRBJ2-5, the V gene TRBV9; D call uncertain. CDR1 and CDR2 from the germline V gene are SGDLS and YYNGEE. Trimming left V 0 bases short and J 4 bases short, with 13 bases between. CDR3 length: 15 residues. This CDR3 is CASSVGGRPGETQYF. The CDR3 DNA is TGTGCCAGCAGCGTAGGGGGTCGCCCAGGAGAGACCCAGTACTTC.

In DNA, the CDR3 is TGTGCCAGCAGCTCGACAGGGAGGGAGACCCAGTACTTC. Residues: CASSSTGRETQYF. The chain has TRBV7-3 and TRBJ2-7; tentatively, D is TRBD1 (7 bases). The DNA end is a closer match to TRBJ2-5, so the J assignment may be wrong. The CDR3 length is 13 residues. The V gene's germline CDR1 is SGHTA and CDR2 FQGTGA.

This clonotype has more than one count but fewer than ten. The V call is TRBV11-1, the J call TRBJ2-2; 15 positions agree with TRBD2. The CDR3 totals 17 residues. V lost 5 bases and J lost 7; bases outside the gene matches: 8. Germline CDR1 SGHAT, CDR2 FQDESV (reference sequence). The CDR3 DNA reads TGTGCCAGCAGCGGGAGGACTAGCGGGGGGGCCGACGGGGAGCTGTTTTTT. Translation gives CASSGRTSGGADGELFF.

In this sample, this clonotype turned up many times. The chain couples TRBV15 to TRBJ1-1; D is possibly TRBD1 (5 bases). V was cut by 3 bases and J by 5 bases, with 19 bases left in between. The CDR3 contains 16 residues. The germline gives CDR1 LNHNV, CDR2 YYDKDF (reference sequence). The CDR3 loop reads CATSSPRDDGGTEAFF. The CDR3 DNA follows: TGTGCCACCAGCAGCCCACGGGACGACGGAGGAACTGAAGCTTTCTTT.

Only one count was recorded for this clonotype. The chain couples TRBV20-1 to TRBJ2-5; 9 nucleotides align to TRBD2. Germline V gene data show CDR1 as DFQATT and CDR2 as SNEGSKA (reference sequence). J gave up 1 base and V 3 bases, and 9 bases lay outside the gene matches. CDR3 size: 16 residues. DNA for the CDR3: TGCAGTGCTAGTTCCCAAACTAGCGGGCCCCAAGAGACCCAGTACTTC. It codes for CSASSQTSGPQETQYF.